Here is one T cell receptor beta chain with its context. The antigen is undetermined. These data originate in a study of OX40 agonist ivuxolimab in advanced cancers. Overall study context: Prior therapy, whether anti-PD-1, anti-PD-L1 or anti-CTLA-4, was allowed, and 40% had some. Study outcomes and limitations: Partial responders dosed at 0.1-3.0 mg/kg displayed clonal expansion ranking among the lowest. Dose levels from 0.1 to 3.0 mg/kg saw CD4+ and CD8+ blood T cells expand clonally by week 6.

No patient had autoimmune disease or received systemic immunosuppression. Clones were read by immunoSEQ multiplex PCR, and TCRdb kept only the in-frame ones, dropping some. This table holds about 55,000 clones, approximately 80% found once. Per germline, CDR1 MNHEY and CDR2 SVGAGI. The CDR3 is 12 amino acids. V lost 4 bases, J lost 0 bases, and 4 bases lay in between. The sample was CD4+ or CD8+ T cells sorted from blood, taken in a trial of the OX40 agonist ivuxolimab. The chain employs TRBV6-5 and TRBJ2-7; no clear D. The source of this sequence is an adult with an advanced solid tumor such as melanoma, head and neck, liver or kidney cancer. CDR3 nucleotide sequence: TGTGCCAGCAGTTTGGACTCCTACGAGCAGTACTTC. Protein sequence: CASSLDSYEQYF.